One and the same sample provided the 11 T cell receptor beta chains below, sequenced in a study of T cell repertoires in cytomegalovirus infection. TCRdb processed the reads anew with MiXCR; each CDR3 protein has one entry. The data contain approximately 400,000 distinct CDR3 sequences, roughly a third of them singletons. The sample comprised PBMCs. Receptors originate from a human donor in good health (CMV status not recorded). Some clones in this sample may be carry-over from other donors' samples.

The chain combines TRBV19 with TRBJ1-1, with no clear D. CDR1 and CDR2 (germline): LNHDA, SQIVND (reference sequence). V shed 5 bases and J shed 3 bases, with 10 bases lying between them. The CDR3 covers 13 residues. The CDR3 sequence: CASSSRHDTEAFF. In DNA, the CDR3 is TGTGCCAGTAGTTCCCGACACGACACTGAAGCTTTCTTT.

This clonotype was seen more than once but under ten times. V is TRBV7-3 and J is TRBJ2-7; 10 positions agree with TRBD1. This CDR3 has 15 amino acids. V was clipped by 5 bases and J by 0 bases; unmatched bases: 4. CDR1 is SGHTA, CDR2 FQGTGA, per germline. This CDR3 reads CASSKTGGVSYEQYF. CDR3 coding DNA: TGTGCCAGCAGCAAGACAGGGGGCGTCTCCTACGAGCAGTACTTC.

This chain links TRBV10-3 with TRBJ1-5; D gene unclear. V dropped 4 bases and J dropped 4 bases, with 11 bases sitting between them. Germline values: CDR1 ENHRY, CDR2 SYGVKD. The CDR3 length is 14 residues. This chain's CDR3 is CAISGETSNQPQHF. In DNA form, the CDR3 reads TGTGCCATCAGTGGAGAGACGTCTAATCAGCCCCAGCATTTT.

In this sample, this clonotype turned up many times. The rearrangement links TRBV7-2 to TRBJ2-2; 8 bases fit TRBD1. V was pared by 1 base and J by 5 bases, with 3 bases of the junction left unmatched. In germline, CDR1 is SGHTA, CDR2 FQGNSA. The length of the CDR3 is 15 residues. CDR3 amino acids: CASSLGTGTTGELFF. The CDR3 nucleotides read TGTGCCAGCAGCTTAGGGACAGGGACGACCGGGGAGCTGTTTTTT.

The V gene is TRBV12-3 or TRBV12-4, the J gene TRBJ2-7; the D is unclear. The germline V and J ends were trimmed by 6 bases and 4 bases, with 13 bases remaining between them. CDR3 length: 13 amino acids. The CDR3: CASSLRTKYEQYF. CDR3 in DNA: TGTGCCAGCAGCTTGAGGACGAAATACGAGCAGTACTTC.

This clonotype was observed many times. The V gene is TRBV7-2, the J gene TRBJ2-3; TRBD2 matches 12 bases. After removal of 5 bases from V and 8 bases from J, the junction contained 8 bases not matched to a gene. The CDR3 is 15 residues long. Germline V lookup: CDR1 SGHTA, CDR2 FQGNSA. CDR3 in amino acids: CASSHPTSGGPTQYF. The CDR3 DNA reads as TGTGCCAGCAGCCACCCCACTAGCGGGGGGCCTACGCAGTATTTT.

In regard to this clonotype: Here the CDR3 omits its conserved ending phenylalanine or tryptophan, so a read error is the likely source. The chain combines TRBV30 with TRBJ1-5; D call uncertain. This CDR3 is built from 12 residues. Germline V gives CDR1 GTSNPN, CDR2 SVGIG (reference sequence). CDR3 nucleotides: TGTGCCTGGAACTTACAGAATCATCCCCAGCATGTT. It specifies CAWNLQNHPQHV.

A few counts support this clonotype. V is TRBV10-3 and J is TRBJ2-7; D gene uncertain. Trimming took 8 bases from V and 3 from J, leaving 8 bases between them. The CDR3 extends over 11 amino acids. The germline CDR1 and CDR2 sequences are ENHRY and SYGVKD. CDR3: CAILNDYEQYF. The CDR3 DNA sequence: TGTGCCATCTTAAACGACTACGAGCAGTACTTC.

To note about this clonotype: The junction shows a germline mismatch at one end, possibly a read error. V is TRBV27 and J is TRBJ2-3; D not resolved. The CDR3 has 12 amino acids. CDR1 and CDR2 (germline): MNHEY, SMNVEV (reference sequence). The CDR3 coding sequence is TGTGCCCGCAGTTCCCCGCTGGATACGCAGTATTTT. Translation gives CARSSPLDTQYF.

This clonotype was detected many times. The chain couples TRBV7-8 to TRBJ2-2; D may be TRBD2 (6 bases). CDR1 SGHVS and CDR2 FQNEAQ come from the germline V gene. The length of the CDR3 is 15 residues. Trimming removed 5 bases at V and 4 bases at J, with 14 bases between. For the CDR3, the DNA is TGTGCCAGCAGCCACGTGGGGGGAGGCACCGGGGAGCTGTTTTTT. This translates into CASSHVGGGTGELFF.

The V gene is TRBV2, the J gene TRBJ1-1; tentative D call: TRBD1 (5 bases). CDR1 and CDR2 from the germline V gene are SNHLY and FYNNEI. V lost 6 bases and J 2 bases, leaving 10 bases between the germline ends. The CDR3 spans 13 residues. The CDR3 bases are TGTGCCAGCAGGCCGGGACTAAACACTGAAGCTTTCTTT. Translation: CASRPGLNTEAFF.